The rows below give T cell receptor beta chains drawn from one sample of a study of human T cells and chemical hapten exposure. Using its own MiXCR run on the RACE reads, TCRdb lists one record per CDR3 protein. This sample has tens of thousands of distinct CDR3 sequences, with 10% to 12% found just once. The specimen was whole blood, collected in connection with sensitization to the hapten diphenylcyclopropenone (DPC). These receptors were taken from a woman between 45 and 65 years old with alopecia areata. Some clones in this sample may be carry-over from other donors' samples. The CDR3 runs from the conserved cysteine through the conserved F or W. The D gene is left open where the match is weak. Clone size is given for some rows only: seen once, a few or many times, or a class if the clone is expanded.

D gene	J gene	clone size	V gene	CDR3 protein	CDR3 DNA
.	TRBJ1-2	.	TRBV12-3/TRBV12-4	CASSLFGDGYTF	TGTGCCAGCAGTTTATTTGGGGATGGCTACACCTTC
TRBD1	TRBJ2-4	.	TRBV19	CASSKRQGLAKNIQYF	TGTGCCAGTAGTAAACGACAGGGCCTAGCCAAAAACATTCAGTACTTC
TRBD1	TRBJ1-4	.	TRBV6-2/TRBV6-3	CASSASGTGNEKLFF	TGTGCCAGCAGTGCCTCCGGGACAGGGAATGAAAAACTGTTTTTT
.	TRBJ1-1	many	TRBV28	CASSGGSTEAFF	TGTGCCAGCAGCGGGGGGAGCACTGAAGCTTTCTTT
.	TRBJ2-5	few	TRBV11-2	CASSLGKGMETQYF	TGTGCCAGCAGCTTAGGGAAGGGGATGGAGACCCAGTACTTC
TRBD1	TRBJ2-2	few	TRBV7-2	CASSLVGGQGLTGELFF	TGTGCCAGCAGCTTAGTGGGGGGACAGGGTCTAACCGGGGAGCTGTTTTTT
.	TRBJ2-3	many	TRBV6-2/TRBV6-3	CASSLMWDGLEQYF	TGTGCCAGCAGCCTCATGTGGGATGGTCTTGAGCAGTATTTT
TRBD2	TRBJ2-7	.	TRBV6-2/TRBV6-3	CASTDKGLSSYEQYF	TGTGCCAGCACCGACAAGGGACTAAGCTCCTACGAGCAGTACTTC
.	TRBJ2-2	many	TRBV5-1	CASSLGDSYTGELFF	TGCGCCAGCAGCTTGGGCGACAGTTACACCGGGGAGCTGTTTTTT
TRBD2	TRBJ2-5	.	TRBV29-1	CSVETLAGETQYF	TGCAGCGTTGAGACACTAGCGGGAGAGACCCAGTACTTC
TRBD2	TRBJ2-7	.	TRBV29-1	CSALGLAFSYEQYF	TGCAGCGCGTTAGGACTAGCGTTCTCCTACGAGCAGTACTTC
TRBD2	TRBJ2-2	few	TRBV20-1	CSAPGSSGYTGELFF	TGCAGTGCCCCAGGGTCTAGCGGCTACACCGGGGAGCTGTTTTTT
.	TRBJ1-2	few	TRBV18	CASSSTGSANGYTF	TGTGCCAGCTCCTCAACAGGGAGCGCGAATGGCTACACCTTC
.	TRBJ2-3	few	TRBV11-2	CASRQPGRSYSTDTQYF	TGTGCCAGCAGACAACCCGGCCGGTCGTACAGCACAGATACGCAGTATTTT
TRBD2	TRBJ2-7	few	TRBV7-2	CASSKADSGSYEQYF	TGTGCCAGCAGTAAGGCCGATAGCGGGTCCTACGAGCAGTACTTC
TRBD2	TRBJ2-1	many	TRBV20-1	CSAPRGSGRVTYNEQFF	TGCAGTGCTCCTCGGGGTAGCGGGAGGGTTACCTACAATGAGCAGTTCTTC
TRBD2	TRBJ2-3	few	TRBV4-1	CASSQAKGGRAAADTQYF	TGCGCCAGCAGCCAAGCCAAGGGCGGGAGGGCCGCGGCAGATACGCAGTATTTT
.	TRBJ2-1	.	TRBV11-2	CASSTRDHPNEQFF	TGTGCCAGCAGCACTCGGGACCATCCCAATGAGCAGTTCTTC
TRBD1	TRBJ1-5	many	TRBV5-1	CASSKWGQANQPQHF	TGCGCCAGCTCTAAGTGGGGACAGGCTAATCAGCCCCAGCATTTT
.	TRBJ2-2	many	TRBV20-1	CSARLSGSQGGELFF	TGCAGTGCTAGACTATCAGGATCACAAGGCGGGGAGCTGTTTTTT
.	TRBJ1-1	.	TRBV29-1	CSVFPGGTEAFF	TGCAGCGTTTTCCCGGGGGGGACTGAAGCTTTCTTT
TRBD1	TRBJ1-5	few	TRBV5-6	CASSWTGQPQHF	TGTGCCAGCAGTTGGACAGGTCAGCCCCAGCATTTT
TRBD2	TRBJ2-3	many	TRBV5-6	CASSPVLAVSTDTQYF	TGTGCCAGCAGCCCGGTACTAGCGGTGAGCACAGATACGCAGTATTTT
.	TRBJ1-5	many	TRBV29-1	CSVGGPNQPQHF	TGCAGCGTTGGGGGGCCGAATCAGCCCCAGCATTTT
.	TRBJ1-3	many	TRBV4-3	CASSQVEGGNTIYF	TGCGCCAGCAGCCAAGTGGAGGGCGGAAACACCATATATTTT
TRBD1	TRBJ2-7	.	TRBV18	CASSPGQGNEQYF	TGTGCCAGCTCACCGGGACAGGGAAACGAGCAGTACTTC
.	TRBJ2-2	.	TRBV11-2	CASSIGLNTGELFF	TGTGCCAGCAGCATCGGACTTAACACCGGGGAGCTGTTTTTT
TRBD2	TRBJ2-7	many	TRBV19	CASSVGLAGVREQYF	TGTGCCAGTAGTGTCGGACTAGCGGGAGTAAGGGAGCAGTACTTC
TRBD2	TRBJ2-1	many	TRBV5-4	CASSLIAREGSNEQFF	TGTGCCAGCAGCTTGATCGCCAGGGAGGGTAGCAATGAGCAGTTCTTC
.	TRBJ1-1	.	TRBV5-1	CASTMGIPNTEAFF	TGCGCCAGCACCATGGGGATCCCGAACACTGAAGCTTTCTTT
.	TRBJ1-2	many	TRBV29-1	CSVEQGLYGYTF	TGCAGCGTTGAGCAGGGTCTCTATGGCTACACCTTC
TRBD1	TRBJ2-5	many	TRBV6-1	CASSRDRDETQYF	TGTGCCAGCAGCCGCGACAGGGACGAGACCCAGTACTTC
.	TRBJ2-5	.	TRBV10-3	CAISEAGETQYF	TGTGCCATCAGTGAGGCAGGAGAGACCCAGTACTTC
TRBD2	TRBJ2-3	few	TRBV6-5	CASSLSGRPDTQYF	TGTGCCAGCAGCCTTAGCGGGAGGCCAGATACGCAGTATTTT
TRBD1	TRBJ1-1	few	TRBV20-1	CSAFRGGFGTEAFF	TGCAGTGCTTTCAGGGGGGGATTTGGGACTGAAGCTTTCTTT
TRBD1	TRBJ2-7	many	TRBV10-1	CASPGTGNEQYF	TGCGCCAGCCCCGGGACAGGGAACGAGCAGTACTTC